A single TCR beta chain is shown here with its context. Only in-frame clones appear in the TCRdb table, and some are missing; sequencing was by immunoSEQ multiplex PCR. The sample comprises 100,000 to 150,000 clones, approximately 92% of which are singletons, and 2.1% rests with the top ten. This sample was included in a study of control samples from healthy donors and cancer patients. This CDR3 is 14 amino acids long. Trimming stripped 0 bases from V and 1 base from J, with 8 bases between. Germline V gene sequence: CDR1 SGDLS, CDR2 YYNGEE. This sequence joins TRBV9 and TRBJ2-7; D may be TRBD2 (6 bases). Specimen: blood. This TCR was recovered from a woman aged 45-65 years in good health. The CDR3, as DNA: TGTGCCAGCAGCGTAGGTAGCGGTTCCTACGAGCAGTACTTC. Translated, it gives CASSVGSGSYEQYF.